This T cell receptor (beta chain) is from a study of T cells after yellow fever vaccination. The study's findings and limits: It was a small share of clonotypes that appeared in both CD4 and CD8 compartments.

This clonotype was seen more than once but under ten times. What it binds is not known. With V trimmed by 4 bases and J by 11 bases, 8 bases remained unmatched. In germline, CDR1 is SGHRS, CDR2 YFSETQ. This CDR3 has 13 residues. Making TCR cDNA involved 5'RACE template switching, which added UMIs and a universal primer site. Each CDR3 protein gets one entry after TCRdb re-called the 5' RACE reads with MiXCR. The sample contains about 350,000 distinct CDR3 sequences, approximately 13% of which appear only once. Here the sequenced sample was CD4+ T cells sorted from PBMCs, taken 15 days after the yellow fever booster vaccination. The receptor was isolated from a man younger than 30 who received the YFV17D yellow fever vaccine. This sequence joins TRBV5-1 and TRBJ1-1; 10 positions agree with TRBD1. In DNA form, the CDR3 reads TGCGCCAGCAGCGCACTCGGGACAGGGGTGGCTTTCTTT. Amino acid sequence: CASSALGTGVAFF.